The present T cell receptor (beta chain) was sequenced within a study of siplizumab effects on memory and regulatory T cells. Broader study findings: With siplizumab, Treg-derived clones averaged around 70% of mappable alloreactive CD4+ clones, versus 26.9% in controls.

Sequenced by immunoSEQ multiplex PCR; TCRdb stores in-frame clones only, minus some. The sample carries roughly 110,000 clones, over 85% recorded once. This clone occurred a few times. Antigen: not known. The specimen was non-Treg CD4+ T cells sorted from blood. The receptor was derived from a human donor in good health.

This chain's CDR3 is CSERDTYTEAFF. CDR3 sequence (DNA): TGCAGCGAACGGGACACTTACACTGAAGCTTTCTTT. The rearrangement uses TRBV29-1 and TRBJ1-1; tentative D call: TRBD1 (6 bases). The CDR3 covers 12 residues. The V end lost 7 bases, the J end lost 3 bases, and 12 bases lay between the germline ends. Germline CDR1 and CDR2: SQVTM and ANQGSEA.